This T cell receptor (beta chain) was identified during a study of T cell responses to AZD1222 COVID-19 vaccine. The germline V and J ends were trimmed by 5 bases and 7 bases, with 6 bases remaining between them. The CDR3 runs 11 residues. Per germline, CDR1 MNHEY and CDR2 SVGAGI. TCRdb's copy holds only in-frame clones and misses some; the assay was immunoSEQ multiplex PCR. In all, the sample yields about 140,000 clones. The receptor was isolated from an adult in good health. Sequencing was performed on peripheral blood. The chain joins TRBV6-5 to TRBJ1-5; D gene uncertain. The chain's CDR3 is CASSRDQPQHF. CDR3 DNA: TGTGCCAGCAGTCGCGACCAGCCCCAGCATTTT.